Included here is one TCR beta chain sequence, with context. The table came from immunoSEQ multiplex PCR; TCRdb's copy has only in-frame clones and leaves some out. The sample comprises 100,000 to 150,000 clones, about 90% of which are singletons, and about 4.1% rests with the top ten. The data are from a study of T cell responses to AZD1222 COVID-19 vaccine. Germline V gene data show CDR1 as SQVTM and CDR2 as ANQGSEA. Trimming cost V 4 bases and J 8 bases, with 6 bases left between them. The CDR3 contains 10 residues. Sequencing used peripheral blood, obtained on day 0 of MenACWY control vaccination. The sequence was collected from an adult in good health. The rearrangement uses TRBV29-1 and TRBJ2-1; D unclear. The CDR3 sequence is CSVGGHEQFF. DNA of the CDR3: TGCAGCGTTGGTGGTCATGAGCAGTTCTTC.